A single sample is the source of the 20 T cell receptor beta chains below, sequenced in a study of blood T cell repertoires in COVID-19 (dated by TCRdb to 2020 to 2021). Receptor libraries were prepared by the immunoSEQ multiplex PCR assay. Sourced from immuneACCESS, this table was stored by TCRdb with only in-frame sequences that have V and J called. A share of the clones is absent; for the studies checked, an unresolved V gene accounts for under half, and the remainder has no known explanation. The sample has more than 150,000 clones on record, roughly 80% of them singletons. The top ten constitute about 5% of the sample. Sample: peripheral blood. These receptors all stem from a woman aged 25 to 39 with acute or convalescent COVID-19.

V gene TRBV5-1 combines with J gene TRBJ2-1; D remains unclear. Germline CDR1 SGHRS, CDR2 YFSETQ. The CDR3 spans 13 residues. The germline V and J ends were trimmed by 7 bases and 8 bases, with 16 bases remaining between them. The CDR3 sequence: CASWSGRDDEQFF. For the CDR3, the DNA is TGCGCCAGCTGGTCAGGAAGAGACGATGAGCAGTTCTTC.

The genes are TRBV4-3 and TRBJ1-4; 9 bases fit TRBD1. V lost 0 bases to trimming and J lost 7 bases; unmatched junction nucleotides: 6. The CDR3 consists of 16 residues. From germline, CDR1 is LGHNA and CDR2 YSLEER. This CDR3 is CASSQETGTGSEKLFF. The CDR3 DNA sequence: TGCGCCAGCAGCCAAGAGACCGGGACAGGGAGTGAAAAACTGTTTTTT.

This clone has more than one count but fewer than ten. The chain carries TRBV5-1 and TRBJ1-2; TRBD1 aligns across 8 bases. CDR3 length: 16 amino acids. With 1 base clipped from V and 5 bases from J, the junction kept 10 bases outside the gene matches. From germline, CDR1 is SGHRS and CDR2 YFSETQ. Here the CDR3 reads CASSLRTGSFLYGYTF. CDR3 coding DNA: TGCGCCAGCAGCTTGCGGACAGGGTCCTTTCTATATGGCTACACCTTC.

The genes are TRBV2 and TRBJ2-5; 7 nucleotides align to TRBD1. After removal of 3 bases from V and 1 base from J, the junction contained 5 bases not matched to a gene. Germline lookup yields CDR1 SNHLY and CDR2 FYNNEI. This CDR3 spans 15 amino acids. The CDR3 loop reads CASSEPDRFQETQYF. DNA for the CDR3: TGTGCCAGCAGTGAGCCGGACAGGTTCCAAGAGACCCAGTACTTC.

The chain carries TRBV3-1 (or the pseudogene TRBV3-2) and TRBJ2-7, with 7 bases that match TRBD1. V lost 4 bases to trimming and J lost 3 bases; unmatched junction nucleotides: 9. Per germline, CDR1 LGHDT and CDR2 YNNKEL (reference sequence). The CDR3 runs to 15 residues. The CDR3: CASSRRQGPNYEQYF. CDR3 DNA sequence: TGTGCCAGCAGCCGTCGACAGGGCCCCAACTACGAGCAGTACTTC.

The chain links TRBV10-1 to TRBJ1-1, with 7 bases identical to TRBD1. Germline CDR1 and CDR2: WNHNN and SYGVQD (reference sequence). The CDR3 is 12 amino acids. Trimming removed 7 bases from V and 7 bases from J; junction bases left unmatched: 6. This chain's CDR3 is CASKTGKSEAFF. In DNA, the CDR3 is TGCGCCAGCAAGACAGGGAAAAGTGAAGCTTTCTTT.

The V and J genes are TRBV30 and TRBJ1-6; maybe TRBD1 (5 bases). V dropped 0 bases and J dropped 10 bases, with 13 bases sitting between them. Germline V gene data show CDR1 as GTSNPN and CDR2 as SVGIG (reference sequence). This CDR3 spans 14 amino acids. The CDR3 DNA is TGTGCCTGGAGTGTATTGGGGCTTTCATCACCCCTCCACTTT. Translated: CAWSVLGLSSPLHF.

The chain combines TRBV6-2 or TRBV6-3 with TRBJ1-1; 9 bases agree with TRBD1. CDR1 is MNHEY, CDR2 SVGEGT, per germline. V shed 6 bases and J 3 bases; nucleotides not matched to a gene: 5. CDR3 length: 14 residues. The DNA for the CDR3 is TGTGCCAGCAGCCTACAGGGGGCCTACACTGAAGCTTTCTTT. Translated: CASSLQGAYTEAFF.

This clone occurred once. The chain carries TRBV7-9 and TRBJ2-6; D gene ambiguous. The germline V gene has CDR1 SEHNR and CDR2 FQNEAQ (reference sequence). V was pared by 2 bases and J by 2 bases, with 13 bases between. The CDR3 length is 17 residues. CDR3 sequence reads: CASSLLRESTGANVLTF. CDR3 in DNA: TGTGCCAGCAGCTTATTGCGAGAATCTACTGGGGCCAACGTCCTGACTTTC.

This clone was counted a single time. The chain joins TRBV4-3 to TRBJ1-1; possibly TRBD1 for D (5 bases). Trimming pared 0 bases from V and 3 bases from J, leaving 14 bases between. Germline CDR1 and CDR2: LGHNA and YSLEER. The CDR3 has 16 amino acids. DNA for the CDR3: TGCGCCAGCAGCCAAGAGGGGGTTCGGGGGGACACTGAAGCTTTCTTT. Translated, it gives CASSQEGVRGDTEAFF.

The gene calls are TRBV10-3 and TRBJ1-2, with D hard to call. This CDR3 is built from 12 residues. Germline V gene lookup returns CDR1 ENHRY and CDR2 SYGVKD. The V end lost 6 bases, the J end lost 8 bases, and 13 bases lay between the germline ends. CDR3: CAIRAFLTGYTF. CDR3 DNA: TGTGCCATCAGAGCATTTTTAACGGGCTACACCTTC.

This CDR3 is CAWRAPREQFF. CDR3 DNA: TGTGCCTGGAGGGCCCCCAGGGAGCAGTTCTTC. The chain uses TRBV30 and TRBJ2-1; no firm D call. The CDR3 is 11 amino acids. V was pared by 3 bases and J by 10 bases, with 10 bases between. The V gene's germline CDR1 is GTSNPN and CDR2 SVGIG (reference sequence).

The chain joins TRBV11-3 to TRBJ2-5; 12 positions agree with TRBD1. CDR1 and CDR2 from the germline V gene are SGHNT and YENEEA. The junction had 3 bases not matched to a gene; V was cut back by 3 bases and J by 4 bases. The CDR3 covers 15 residues. CDR3 region: CASSFGTGGRETQYF. CDR3 in DNA: TGTGCCAGCAGCTTCGGGACAGGGGGCCGAGAGACCCAGTACTTC.

In DNA form, the CDR3 reads TGTGCCAGCACTGCCCGGAGTCGGGGCACCGGGGAGCTGTTTTTT. Protein sequence: CASTARSRGTGELFF. The chain combines TRBV25-1 with TRBJ2-2, with D possibly TRBD2 on 5 matching bases. Germline V gene data show CDR1 as MGHDK and CDR2 as SYGVNS. This CDR3 is built from 15 residues. The V end lost 7 bases, the J end lost 4 bases, and 16 bases lay between the germline ends.

The chain employs TRBV12-5 and TRBJ1-3; D unresolved. Per the germline V gene, CDR1 is LGHNT and CDR2 is FRNRAP. Between the trimmed V and J ends, which lost 1 base and 3 bases, there was a span of 7 bases. The CDR3 is 14 amino acids. Here the CDR3 DNA reads TGTGCTAGTGGTTTGGGAGGGTATGGAAACACCATATATTTT. Encoded protein: CASGLGGYGNTIYF. The whole variable domain, remainder taken from reference TRBV12-5 and TRBJ1-3, is DARVTQTPRHKVTEMGQEVTMRCQPILGHNTVFWYRQTMMQGLELLAYFRNRAPLDDSGMPKDRFSAEMPDATLATLKIQPSEPRDSAVYFCASGLGGYGNTIYFGEGSWLTVV.

J is TRBJ1-2 and V is TRBV4-3, with D possibly being TRBD1 (5 bases). Germline CDR1 reads LGHNA; CDR2 reads YSLEER. CDR3 size: 13 residues. V was shortened by 3 bases and J by 5 bases, with 10 bases between the two germline ends. The CDR3 nucleotides are TGCGCCAGCAGCCAGGAGACAGCGTATGGCTACACCTTC. Its translation: CASSQETAYGYTF.

The chain is built from TRBV5-4 and TRBJ1-2; 7 bases fit TRBD1. Losses at the gene ends were 4 bases for V and 2 bases for J; bases not matched to a gene: 14. This CDR3 has 17 residues. Germline V gives CDR1 SGHNT, CDR2 YYREEE (reference sequence). CDR3 sequence reads: CASSPPSTGVANYGYTF. Here the CDR3 DNA reads TGTGCCAGCAGCCCCCCTTCAACAGGGGTCGCAAACTATGGCTACACCTTC.

This sequence joins TRBV27 and TRBJ1-6; tentatively, D is TRBD1 (5 bases). The germline V and J ends were trimmed by 5 bases and 6 bases, with 11 bases remaining between them. This CDR3 region has 14 residues. Germline CDR1 and CDR2: MNHEY and SMNVEV (reference sequence). This CDR3 is CASSLGTPNSPLHF. The CDR3 DNA reads TGTGCCAGCAGTCTCGGGACTCCTAATTCACCCCTCCACTTT.

This chain connects TRBV4-1 to TRBJ1-4; D call uncertain. The CDR3 is made up of 15 amino acids. Trimming stripped 0 bases from V and 5 bases from J, with 10 bases between. Looked up from germline, CDR1 is MGHRA and CDR2 is YSYEKL. CDR3 in DNA: TGCGCCAGCAGCCAAGATCGCTGGCAGAATGAAAAACTGTTTTTT. Encoded protein: CASSQDRWQNEKLFF.

V is TRBV7-2 and J is TRBJ1-1; D gene unclear. Germline lookup yields CDR1 SGHTA and CDR2 FQGNSA. V lost 1 base to trimming and J lost 5 bases, with 11 bases between them. The CDR3 extends over 14 amino acids. CDR3: CASSLGGSRTEAFF. For the CDR3, the DNA is TGTGCCAGCAGCTTAGGAGGGTCAAGGACTGAAGCTTTCTTT. The full variable domain, rest sourced from reference TRBV7-2 and TRBJ1-1, is GAGVSQSPSNKVTEKGKDVELRCDPISGHTALYWYRQSLGQGLEFLIYFQGNSAPDKSGLPSDRFSAERTGGSVSTLTIQRTQQEDSAVYLCASSLGGSRTEAFFGQGTRLTVV.